These T cell receptor beta chains were read from a single sample in a study of shared T cell receptors in the human thymus. The protocol was immunoSEQ multiplex PCR, while the TCRdb copy is restricted to in-frame clones and leaves out a portion. The sample includes over 450,000 clones, approximately 78% of them seen just once. This same sample was also part of a study on human thymus T cells.

The sample consisted of thymocytes. The receptors shown here come from a boy less than two years old with a congenital heart defect. Both conserved end residues are part of each CDR3. Each record gives: J gene, V gene, D gene, clone size, CDR3 DNA, CDR3 protein. A D gene is named only where the DNA matches it firmly. Only part of the rows carry a size: once, few, many, or a class if the clone is expanded.

J gene: TRBJ1-4; V gene: TRBV19; D gene: TRBD1; clone size: NA; CDR3 DNA: TGTGCCAGTAGTATCCGCGACAGGGAAGAAAAACTGTTTTTT; CDR3 protein: CASSIRDREEKLFF
J gene: TRBJ2-7; V gene: TRBV18; D gene: TRBD1; clone size: NA; CDR3 DNA: TGTGCCAGCTCACCCCGGGGACAGGAACTTAAGGACGAGCAGTACTTC; CDR3 protein: CASSPRGQELKDEQYF
J gene: TRBJ2-1; V gene: TRBV4-3; D gene: NA; clone size: NA; CDR3 DNA: TGCGCCAGCAGCCAAGACGGAGGGGGAGGGTACAATGAGCAGTTCTTC; CDR3 protein: CASSQDGGGGYNEQFF
J gene: TRBJ2-5; V gene: TRBV9; D gene: TRBD2; clone size: once; CDR3 DNA: TGTGCCAGCAGCGTATCCCGAGGGAGGGCCGAGGAGACCCAGTACTTC; CDR3 protein: CASSVSRGRAEETQYF
J gene: TRBJ2-3; V gene: TRBV30; D gene: NA; clone size: NA; CDR3 DNA: TGTGCCTGGAGTGGCCCTAGGGGCGAGGCGCAGTATTTT; CDR3 protein: CAWSGPRGEAQYF
J gene: TRBJ2-1; V gene: TRBV25-1; D gene: NA; clone size: NA; CDR3 DNA: TGTGCCAGCAGTGCAGGGACGGGGGCCTACAATGAGCAGTTCTTC; CDR3 protein: CASSAGTGAYNEQFF
J gene: TRBJ2-7; V gene: TRBV27; D gene: TRBD2; clone size: NA; CDR3 DNA: TGTGCCAGCAGATCCCGAGATAGCGGGAGTCTAATAGGGTCCTACGAGCAGTACTTC; CDR3 protein: CASRSRDSGSLIGSYEQYF
J gene: TRBJ1-1; V gene: TRBV13; D gene: TRBD1; clone size: NA; CDR3 DNA: TGTGCCAGCAGCGCGGGGACAGTGAACACTGAAGCTTTCTTT; CDR3 protein: CASSAGTVNTEAFF
J gene: TRBJ2-7; V gene: TRBV11-3; D gene: NA; clone size: NA; CDR3 DNA: TGTGCCAGCAGCTCAAGCCGCCGGAGGGCCGGCGAGCAGTACTTC; CDR3 protein: CASSSSRRRAGEQYF
J gene: TRBJ1-1; V gene: TRBV30; D gene: NA; clone size: few; CDR3 DNA: TGTGCCTGGAGTGCCCAGGAGGGAGAAGCTTTCTTT; CDR3 protein: CAWSAQEGEAFF
J gene: TRBJ2-1; V gene: TRBV11-2; D gene: TRBD2; clone size: NA; CDR3 DNA: TGTGCCAGCAGCTATTACCGGGTGGGGCGGGAGGAGGGTGAGCAGTTCTTC; CDR3 protein: CASSYYRVGREEGEQFF
J gene: TRBJ2-7; V gene: TRBV19; D gene: NA; clone size: NA; CDR3 DNA: TGTGCCAGTAGTCTCCGTAGGGGTTCCTACGAGCAGTACTTC; CDR3 protein: CASSLRRGSYEQYF
J gene: TRBJ1-3; V gene: TRBV11-2; D gene: TRBD1; clone size: few; CDR3 DNA: TGTGCCAGCAGCGATCTACAGGGGGCTGCTGGAAACACCATATATTTT; CDR3 protein: CASSDLQGAAGNTIYF
J gene: TRBJ2-3; V gene: TRBV5-6; D gene: TRBD2; clone size: NA; CDR3 DNA: TGTGCCAGCAGTTCCGGGGCGGGAGGTGGAGATACGCAGTATTTT; CDR3 protein: CASSSGAGGGDTQYF
J gene: TRBJ2-2; V gene: TRBV15; D gene: NA; clone size: NA; CDR3 DNA: TGTGCCACCAGTCGCCGGTGGGCCGCGAACACCGGGGAGCTGTTTTTT; CDR3 protein: CATSRRWAANTGELFF
J gene: TRBJ2-1; V gene: TRBV28; D gene: TRBD2; clone size: few; CDR3 DNA: TGTGCCAGCAGTCCCGGGACTAGATCCTACAATGAGCAGTTCTTC; CDR3 protein: CASSPGTRSYNEQFF
J gene: TRBJ1-2; V gene: TRBV21-1; D gene: NA; clone size: NA; CDR3 DNA: TGTGCCAGCAGCACCCGGACAGGGGTGGGTTATGGCTACACCTTC; CDR3 protein: CASSTRTGVGYGYTF
J gene: TRBJ2-3; V gene: TRBV4-3; D gene: TRBD2; clone size: NA; CDR3 DNA: TGCGCCAGCAGCCATTTCTGGACTAGCGGGTATACTAGCACAGATACGCAGTATTTT; CDR3 protein: CASSHFWTSGYTSTDTQYF
J gene: TRBJ2-1; V gene: TRBV4-3; D gene: NA; clone size: NA; CDR3 DNA: TGCGCCAGCAGCCAAGATCGGGGGGACAAGCGGAACGAGCAGTTCTTC; CDR3 protein: CASSQDRGDKRNEQFF
J gene: TRBJ2-7; V gene: TRBV28; D gene: TRBD2; clone size: NA; CDR3 DNA: TGTGCCAGCAGTCCGGGGACTAGCGGGAACCACGAGCAGTACTTC; CDR3 protein: CASSPGTSGNHEQYF
J gene: TRBJ2-3; V gene: TRBV30; D gene: TRBD2; clone size: NA; CDR3 DNA: TGTGCCTGGAGTGTACTGTTCGGGAGGGTGGGAGATACGCAGTATTTT; CDR3 protein: CAWSVLFGRVGDTQYF
J gene: TRBJ1-1; V gene: TRBV19; D gene: NA; clone size: few; CDR3 DNA: TGTGCCAGTAGTAGTACAGGGTCCCCTGAAGCTTTCTTT; CDR3 protein: CASSSTGSPEAFF
J gene: TRBJ2-7; V gene: TRBV4-3; D gene: TRBD2; clone size: NA; CDR3 DNA: TGCGCCAGCAGCCAAGACCCCCTTCGGCGGGGGAGCTCCTACGAGCAGTACTTC; CDR3 protein: CASSQDPLRRGSSYEQYF
J gene: TRBJ2-3; V gene: TRBV30; D gene: TRBD2; clone size: NA; CDR3 DNA: TGTGCCTGGATGGAGAGCGGGAGGGAAACAGATACGCAGTATTTT; CDR3 protein: CAWMESGRETDTQYF
J gene: TRBJ1-2; V gene: TRBV6-1; D gene: TRBD1; clone size: NA; CDR3 DNA: TGTGCCAGCAGTGAAGGGGACAGCAACTATGGCTACACCTTC; CDR3 protein: CASSEGDSNYGYTF
J gene: TRBJ2-5; V gene: TRBV5-1; D gene: TRBD2; clone size: NA; CDR3 DNA: TGCGCCAGCAGCTTGTCGGTAACTAGCGGAATGGCAGAGACCCAGTACTTC; CDR3 protein: CASSLSVTSGMAETQYF
J gene: TRBJ2-3; V gene: TRBV19; D gene: TRBD2; clone size: NA; CDR3 DNA: TGTGCCAGTAGTATAGATCGGGAGGCTCACAGGAATTTT; CDR3 protein: CASSIDREAHRNF
J gene: TRBJ2-7; V gene: TRBV5-5; D gene: NA; clone size: few; CDR3 DNA: TGTGCCAGCAGCCGCAAAGGACTGTCGGGCGAGCAGTACTTC; CDR3 protein: CASSRKGLSGEQYF
J gene: TRBJ2-3; V gene: TRBV6-4; D gene: NA; clone size: once; CDR3 DNA: TGTGCCAGCAGTGAAGTTAGTCGGCGGCGCACAGATACGCAGTATTTT; CDR3 protein: CASSEVSRRRTDTQYF
J gene: TRBJ1-1; V gene: TRBV7-2; D gene: NA; clone size: NA; CDR3 DNA: TGTGCCAGCAGGCGAAACACTGAAGCTTTCTTT; CDR3 protein: CASRRNTEAFF
J gene: TRBJ1-1; V gene: TRBV6-4; D gene: NA; clone size: NA; CDR3 DNA: TGTGCCAGCAGTGACTCAGGCAGGCCGAACACTGAAGCTTTCTTT; CDR3 protein: CASSDSGRPNTEAFF
J gene: TRBJ1-2; V gene: TRBV5-1; D gene: TRBD1; clone size: NA; CDR3 DNA: TGCGCCAGCAGCTATGGGGACAGGGAAGTATATGGCTACACCTTC; CDR3 protein: CASSYGDREVYGYTF
J gene: TRBJ2-7; V gene: TRBV4-3; D gene: TRBD1; clone size: NA; CDR3 DNA: TGCGCCAGCAGCCAAGAAAGAGTTGGCAGGGGGCACTACGAGCAGTACTTC; CDR3 protein: CASSQERVGRGHYEQYF
J gene: TRBJ2-4; V gene: TRBV7-2; D gene: TRBD2; clone size: NA; CDR3 DNA: TGTGCCAGCAGCTCACGACTAGCGGGAGATTTGGTAGCCAAAAACATTCAGTACTTC; CDR3 protein: CASSSRLAGDLVAKNIQYF
J gene: TRBJ2-1; V gene: TRBV2; D gene: TRBD2; clone size: NA; CDR3 DNA: TGTGCCAGCAGTCCACGGACTAGCGAACCCTACAATGAGCAGTTCTTC; CDR3 protein: CASSPRTSEPYNEQFF
J gene: TRBJ2-3; V gene: TRBV4-1; D gene: TRBD2; clone size: NA; CDR3 DNA: TGCGCCAGCAGCCAACGCCCTAGCGGGAGGGCAAGCACAGATACGCAGTATTTT; CDR3 protein: CASSQRPSGRASTDTQYF
J gene: TRBJ1-1; V gene: TRBV6-5; D gene: TRBD1; clone size: NA; CDR3 DNA: TGTGCCAGCAACTTACTACAGGGGAGTTCGGCTGAAGCTTTCTTT; CDR3 protein: CASNLLQGSSAEAFF
J gene: TRBJ2-2; V gene: TRBV19; D gene: NA; clone size: NA; CDR3 DNA: TGTGCCAGTAGTGAACCAACAGGAGGGGAGCTGTTTTTT; CDR3 protein: CASSEPTGGELFF
J gene: TRBJ1-2; V gene: TRBV4-1; D gene: NA; clone size: NA; CDR3 DNA: TGCGCCAGCAGCCAAGATAAAGGAGACAGTGCACCCGGGGGTGGCTACACCTTC; CDR3 protein: CASSQDKGDSAPGGGYTF
J gene: TRBJ1-1; V gene: TRBV6-5; D gene: NA; clone size: NA; CDR3 DNA: TGTGCCAGCAGCTCCCCCGGGAGGCCTGAAGCTTTCTTT; CDR3 protein: CASSSPGRPEAFF
J gene: TRBJ2-5; V gene: TRBV15; D gene: NA; clone size: few; CDR3 DNA: TGTGCCACCAGCAGAGACCGGGACTTAGAGACCCAGTACTTC; CDR3 protein: CATSRDRDLETQYF
J gene: TRBJ2-7; V gene: TRBV11-2; D gene: NA; clone size: NA; CDR3 DNA: TGTGCCAGCAGCTACCCTGCACCCCCCCTTGGACAGCACTACGAGCAGTACTTC; CDR3 protein: CASSYPAPPLGQHYEQYF
J gene: TRBJ2-7; V gene: TRBV5-1; D gene: TRBD2; clone size: NA; CDR3 DNA: TGCGCCAGCAGCCCAACTAGCGGAGTCCGGAGCGAGCAGTACTTC; CDR3 protein: CASSPTSGVRSEQYF
J gene: TRBJ2-7; V gene: TRBV5-6; D gene: NA; clone size: few; CDR3 DNA: TGTGCCAGCAGCTTGCTATCCGGGACACCGGGAGAGCAGTACTTC; CDR3 protein: CASSLLSGTPGEQYF
J gene: TRBJ1-5; V gene: TRBV6-1; D gene: NA; clone size: NA; CDR3 DNA: TGTGCCAGCAGTGTCCTTGGGAAAGGGGACAATCAGCCCCAGCATTTT; CDR3 protein: CASSVLGKGDNQPQHF
J gene: TRBJ2-7; V gene: TRBV19; D gene: TRBD2; clone size: once; CDR3 DNA: TGTGCCAGGGACCCGGTCGCTAGCGGATACTCCTACGAGCAGTACTTC; CDR3 protein: CARDPVASGYSYEQYF
J gene: TRBJ2-6; V gene: TRBV2; D gene: TRBD2; clone size: NA; CDR3 DNA: TGTGCCAGCAGGAGGTCGGGGGGTGGGGCCAACGTCCTGACTTTC; CDR3 protein: CASRRSGGGANVLTF
J gene: TRBJ1-3; V gene: TRBV28; D gene: NA; clone size: NA; CDR3 DNA: TGTGCCAGCAGAACACGCCCGGGGGGAAACACCATATATTTT; CDR3 protein: CASRTRPGGNTIYF
J gene: TRBJ1-2; V gene: TRBV4-2; D gene: TRBD1; clone size: NA; CDR3 DNA: TGTGCCAGCAGCGGGCGATGGACAGGGGGCAGCTATGGCTACACCTTC; CDR3 protein: CASSGRWTGGSYGYTF
J gene: TRBJ1-1; V gene: TRBV30; D gene: TRBD1; clone size: NA; CDR3 DNA: TGTGCCTGGAGTGTGGACACAGGGGTGAACACTGAAGCTTTCTTT; CDR3 protein: CAWSVDTGVNTEAFF
J gene: TRBJ1-1; V gene: TRBV7-3; D gene: TRBD1; clone size: NA; CDR3 DNA: TGTGCCAGCAGCTTTTCGACAAACAGGGGGCGAAGGATGAACACTGAAGCTTTCTTT; CDR3 protein: CASSFSTNRGRRMNTEAFF